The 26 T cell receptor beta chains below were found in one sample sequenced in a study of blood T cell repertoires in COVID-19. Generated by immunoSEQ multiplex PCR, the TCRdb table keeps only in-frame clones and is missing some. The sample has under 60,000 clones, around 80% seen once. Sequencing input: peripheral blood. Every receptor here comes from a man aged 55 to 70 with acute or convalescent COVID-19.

CDR3 coding DNA: TGCGCCAGCAGCCACCCGGGGGGGGGTAGGCATCAGCCCCAGCATTTT. Translation gives CASSHPGGGRHQPQHF. The chain couples TRBV4-1 to TRBJ1-5; weak D call: TRBD1 (5 bases). The CDR3 contains 16 residues. V was trimmed by 3 bases and J by 5 bases, leaving 17 bases between them. The germline CDR1 and CDR2 sequences are MGHRA and YSYEKL.

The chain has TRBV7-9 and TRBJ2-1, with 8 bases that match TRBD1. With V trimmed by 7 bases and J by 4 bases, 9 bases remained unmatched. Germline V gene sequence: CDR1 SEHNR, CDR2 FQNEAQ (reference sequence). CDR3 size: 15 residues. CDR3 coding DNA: TGTGCCAGCAACCTAGGACAGGGATTATACAATGAGCAGTTCTTC. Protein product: CASNLGQGLYNEQFF.

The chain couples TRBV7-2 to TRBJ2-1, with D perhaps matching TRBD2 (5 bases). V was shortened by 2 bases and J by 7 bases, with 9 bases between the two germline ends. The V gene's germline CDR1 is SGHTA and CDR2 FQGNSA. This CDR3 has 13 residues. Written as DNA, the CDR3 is TGTGCCAGCAGCTTAAAGCGGATGAATGAGCAGTTCTTC. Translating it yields CASSLKRMNEQFF.

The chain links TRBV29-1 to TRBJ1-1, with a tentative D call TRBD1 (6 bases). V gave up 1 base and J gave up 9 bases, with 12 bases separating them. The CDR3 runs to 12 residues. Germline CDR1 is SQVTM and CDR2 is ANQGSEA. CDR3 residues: CSVEGEQGKAFF. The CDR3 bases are TGCAGCGTTGAAGGAGAGCAGGGGAAAGCTTTCTTT. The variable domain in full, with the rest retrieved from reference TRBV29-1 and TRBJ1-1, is SAVISQKPSRDICQRGTSLTIQCQVDSQVTMMFWYRQQPGQSLTLIATANQGSEATYESGFVIDKFPISRPNLTFSTLTVSNMSPEDSSIYLCSVEGEQGKAFFGQGTRLTVV.

The CDR3 protein is CASSPRTGDLNTEAFF. The CDR3 DNA reads TGTGCCAGCAGCCCACGGACAGGGGATTTGAACACTGAAGCTTTCTTT. The rearrangement links TRBV7-2 to TRBJ1-1; 9 bases match TRBD1. Germline V gene sequence: CDR1 SGHTA, CDR2 FQGNSA. V lost 5 bases to trimming and J lost 0 bases; unmatched junction nucleotides: 7. There are 16 residues in the CDR3.

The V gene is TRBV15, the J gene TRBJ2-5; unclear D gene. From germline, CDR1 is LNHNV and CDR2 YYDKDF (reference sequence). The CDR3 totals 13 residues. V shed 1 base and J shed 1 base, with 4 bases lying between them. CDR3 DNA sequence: TGTGCCACCAGCAGAGCAGGCCAAGAGACCCAGTACTTC. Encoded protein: CATSRAGQETQYF.

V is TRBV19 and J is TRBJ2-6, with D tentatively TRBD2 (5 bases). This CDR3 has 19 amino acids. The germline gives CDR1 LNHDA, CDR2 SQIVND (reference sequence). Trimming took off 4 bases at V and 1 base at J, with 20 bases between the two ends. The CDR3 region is CASSRSGLLGLSGANVLTF. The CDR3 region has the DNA TGTGCCAGTAGTAGATCTGGACTCCTCGGGTTATCTGGGGCCAACGTCCTGACTTTC. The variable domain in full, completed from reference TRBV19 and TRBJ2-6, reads DGGITQSPKYLFRKEGQNVTLSCEQNLNHDAMYWYRQDPGQGLRLIYYSQIVNDFQKGDIAEGYSVSREKKESFPLTVTSAQKNPTAFYLCASSRSGLLGLSGANVLTFGAGSRLTVL.

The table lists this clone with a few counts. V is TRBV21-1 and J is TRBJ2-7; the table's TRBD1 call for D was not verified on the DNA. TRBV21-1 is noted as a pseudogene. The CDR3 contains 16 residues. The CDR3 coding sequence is TGTGCCAGCAGCAGTCGAACAGGGAAAATATCCTACGAGCAGTACTTC. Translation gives CASSSRTGKISYEQYF.

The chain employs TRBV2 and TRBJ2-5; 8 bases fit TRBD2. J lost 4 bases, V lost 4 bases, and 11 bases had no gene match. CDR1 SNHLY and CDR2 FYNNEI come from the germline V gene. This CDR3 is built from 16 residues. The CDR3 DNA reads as TGTGCCAGCAGTGTAGTTGGCGGGGGGCAGGGAGAGACCCAGTACTTC. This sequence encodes CASSVVGGGQGETQYF.

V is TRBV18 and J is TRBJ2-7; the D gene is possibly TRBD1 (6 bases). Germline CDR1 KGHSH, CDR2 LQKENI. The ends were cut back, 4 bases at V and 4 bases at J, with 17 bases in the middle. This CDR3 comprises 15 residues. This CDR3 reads CASSLPGQGKYEQYF. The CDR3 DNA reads TGTGCCAGCTCACTCCCGGGACAAGGGAAGTACGAGCAGTACTTC.

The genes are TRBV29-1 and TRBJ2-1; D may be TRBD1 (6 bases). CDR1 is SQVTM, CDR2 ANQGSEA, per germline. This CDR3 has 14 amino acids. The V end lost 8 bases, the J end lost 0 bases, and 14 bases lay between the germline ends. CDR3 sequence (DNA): TGCAGCCTCAAGGGGGATTACTCCTACAATGAGCAGTTCTTC. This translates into CSLKGDYSYNEQFF.

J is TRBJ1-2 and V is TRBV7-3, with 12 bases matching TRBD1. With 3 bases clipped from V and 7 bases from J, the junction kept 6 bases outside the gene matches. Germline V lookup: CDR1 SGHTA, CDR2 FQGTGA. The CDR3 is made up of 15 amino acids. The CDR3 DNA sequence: TGTGCCAGCAGCTTTGGGGGACAGGGGGCCTCTGGCTACACCTTC. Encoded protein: CASSFGGQGASGYTF.

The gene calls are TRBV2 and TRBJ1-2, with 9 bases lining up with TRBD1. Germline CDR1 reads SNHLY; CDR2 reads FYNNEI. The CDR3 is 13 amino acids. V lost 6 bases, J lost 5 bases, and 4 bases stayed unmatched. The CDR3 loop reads CASRGQGLYGYTF. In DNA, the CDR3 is TGTGCCAGCAGAGGACAGGGGTTATATGGCTACACCTTC.

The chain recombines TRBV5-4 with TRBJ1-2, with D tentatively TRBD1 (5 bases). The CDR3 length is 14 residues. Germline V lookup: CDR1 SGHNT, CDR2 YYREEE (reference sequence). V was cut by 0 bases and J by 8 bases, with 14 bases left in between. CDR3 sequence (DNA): TGTGCCAGCAGCTTGGGACAGCCCGACGAGGGCTACACCTTC. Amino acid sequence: CASSLGQPDEGYTF.

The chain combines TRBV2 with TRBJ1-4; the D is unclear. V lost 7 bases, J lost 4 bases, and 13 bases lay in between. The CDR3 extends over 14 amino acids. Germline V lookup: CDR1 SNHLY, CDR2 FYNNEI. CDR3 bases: TGTGCCAGCACCCTCCGGGAGATTAATGAAAAACTGTTTTTT. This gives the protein CASTLREINEKLFF.

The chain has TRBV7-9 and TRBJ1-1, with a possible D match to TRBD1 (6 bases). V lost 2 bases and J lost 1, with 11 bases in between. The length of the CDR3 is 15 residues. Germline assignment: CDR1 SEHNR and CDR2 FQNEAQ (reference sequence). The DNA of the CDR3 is TGTGCCAGCAGCTTATACAGGGTAAAGAACACTGAAGCTTTCTTT. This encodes CASSLYRVKNTEAFF.

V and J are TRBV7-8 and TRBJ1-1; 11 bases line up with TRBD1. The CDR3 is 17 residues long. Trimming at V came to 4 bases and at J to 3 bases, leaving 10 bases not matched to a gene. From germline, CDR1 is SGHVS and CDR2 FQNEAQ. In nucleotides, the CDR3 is TGTGCCAGCAGCTCTAGGCCCCTGGACAGGGGGCACACTGAAGCTTTCTTT. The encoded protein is CASSSRPLDRGHTEAFF. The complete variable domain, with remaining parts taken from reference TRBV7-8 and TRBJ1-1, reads GAGVSQSPRYKVAKRGQDVALRCDPISGHVSLFWYQQALGQGPEFLTYFQNEAQLDKSGLPSDRFFAERPEGSVSTLKIQRTQQEDSAVYLCASSSRPLDRGHTEAFFGQGTRLTVV.

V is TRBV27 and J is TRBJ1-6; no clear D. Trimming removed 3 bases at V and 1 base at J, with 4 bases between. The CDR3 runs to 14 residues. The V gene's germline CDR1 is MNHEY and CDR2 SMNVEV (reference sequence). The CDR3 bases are TGTGCCAGCAGTTTGAGGTCCTATAATTCACCCCTCCACTTT. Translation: CASSLRSYNSPLHF.

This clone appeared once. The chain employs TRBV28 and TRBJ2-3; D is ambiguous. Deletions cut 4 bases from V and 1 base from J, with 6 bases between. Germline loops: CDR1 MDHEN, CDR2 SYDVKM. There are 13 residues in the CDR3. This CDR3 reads CASSSPGTDTQYF. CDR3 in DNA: TGTGCCAGCAGTTCCCCCGGCACAGATACGCAGTATTTT.

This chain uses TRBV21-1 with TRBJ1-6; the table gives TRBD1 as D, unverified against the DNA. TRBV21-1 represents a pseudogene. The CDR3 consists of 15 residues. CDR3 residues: CASSKEGTGNSPLHF. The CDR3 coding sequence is TGTGCCAGCAGCAAAGAAGGGACAGGTAATTCACCCCTCCACTTT.

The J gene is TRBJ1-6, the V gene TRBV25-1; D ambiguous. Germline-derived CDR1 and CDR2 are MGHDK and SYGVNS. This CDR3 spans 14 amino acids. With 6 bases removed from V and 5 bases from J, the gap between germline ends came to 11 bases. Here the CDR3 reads CASSLPQNNSPLHF. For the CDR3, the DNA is TGTGCCAGCAGCCTGCCCCAGAATAATTCACCCCTCCACTTT. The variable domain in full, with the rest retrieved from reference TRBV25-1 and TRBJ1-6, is EADIYQTPRYLVIGTGKKITLECSQTMGHDKMYWYQQDPGMELHLIHYSYGVNSTEKGDLSSESTVSRIRTEHFPLTLESARPSHTSQYLCASSLPQNNSPLHFGNGTRLTVT.

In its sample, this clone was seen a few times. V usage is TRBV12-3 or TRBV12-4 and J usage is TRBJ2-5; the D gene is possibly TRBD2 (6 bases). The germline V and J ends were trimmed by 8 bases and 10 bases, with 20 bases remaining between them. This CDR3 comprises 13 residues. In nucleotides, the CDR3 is TGTGCCAGCCAGGCTGGGGGGAAGGTCGACCAGTACTTC. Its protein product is CASQAGGKVDQYF.

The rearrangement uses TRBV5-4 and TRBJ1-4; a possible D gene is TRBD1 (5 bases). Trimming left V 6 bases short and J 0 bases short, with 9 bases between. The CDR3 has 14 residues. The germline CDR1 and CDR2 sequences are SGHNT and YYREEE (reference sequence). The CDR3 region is CASKWTTTNEKLFF. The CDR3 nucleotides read TGTGCCAGCAAATGGACAACAACTAATGAAAAACTGTTTTTT.

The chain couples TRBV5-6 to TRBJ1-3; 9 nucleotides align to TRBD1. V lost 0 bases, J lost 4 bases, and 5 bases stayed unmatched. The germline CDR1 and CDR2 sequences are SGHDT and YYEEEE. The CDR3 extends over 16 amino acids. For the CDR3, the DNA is TGTGCCAGCAGCTTGGCCGGACAGGGGCCAGGAAACACCATATATTTT. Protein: CASSLAGQGPGNTIYF.

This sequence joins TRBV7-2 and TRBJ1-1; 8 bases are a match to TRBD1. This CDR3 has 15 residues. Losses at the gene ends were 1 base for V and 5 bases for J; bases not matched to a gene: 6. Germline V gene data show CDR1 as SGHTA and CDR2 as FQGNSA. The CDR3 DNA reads TGTGCCAGCAGCTTAGGGACAGGGCGGGGGACTGAAGCTTTCTTT. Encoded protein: CASSLGTGRGTEAFF.

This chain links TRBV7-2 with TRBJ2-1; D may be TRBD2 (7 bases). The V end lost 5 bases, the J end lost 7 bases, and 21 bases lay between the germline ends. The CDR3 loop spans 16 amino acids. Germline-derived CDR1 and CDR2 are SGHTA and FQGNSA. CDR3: CASSQRLGGASNEQFF. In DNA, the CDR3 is TGTGCCAGCAGCCAACGTCTGGGGGGGGCGAGTAATGAGCAGTTCTTC.